The 9 T cell receptor beta chains in this list originate from one sample, sequenced in a study of OX40 agonist ivuxolimab in advanced cancers. Assay used: immunoSEQ multiplex PCR; TCRdb lists only in-frame clones, some missing. The sample has approximately 31,000 clones, roughly 90% seen once; the top ten hold roughly 53%. This sample comprised CD4+ or CD8+ T cells sorted from blood, obtained in a trial of the OX40 agonist ivuxolimab. These receptors originate from an adult with an advanced solid tumor such as melanoma, head and neck, liver or kidney cancer.

V gene TRBV4-1 combines with J gene TRBJ2-3, with 10 bases aligning to TRBD1. This CDR3 is built from 16 residues. In germline, CDR1 is MGHRA, CDR2 YSYEKL. Trimming cost V 0 bases and J 4 bases; bases outside gene matches: 4. The CDR3 DNA follows: TGCGCCAGCAGCCAAGATGGGGACAGGGGATCAGATACGCAGTATTTT. Its translation: CASSQDGDRGSDTQYF.

This rearrangement joins TRBV7-9 to TRBJ2-5, with 7 nucleotides matching TRBD2. The CDR3 extends over 15 amino acids. V was clipped by 2 bases and J by 0 bases; unmatched bases: 3. Germline V gene lookup returns CDR1 SEHNR and CDR2 FQNEAQ (reference sequence). Here the CDR3 DNA reads TGTGCCAGCAGCTTAATGGGGGGGGACCAAGAGACCCAGTACTTC. This gives the protein CASSLMGGDQETQYF. Drawing the rest from reference TRBV7-9 and TRBJ2-5, the complete variable domain is DTGVSQNPRHKITKRGQNVTFRCDPISEHNRLYWYRQTLGQGPEFLTYFQNEAQLEKSRLLSDRFSAERPKGSFSTLEIQRTEQGDSAMYLCASSLMGGDQETQYFGPGTRLLVL.

This CDR3 reads CASSRGQGLIYEQYF. CDR3 sequence (DNA): TGCGCCAGCAGCCGAGGACAGGGGTTGATCTACGAGCAGTACTTC. The genes are TRBV4-3 and TRBJ2-7, with 9 positions matching TRBD1. With 4 bases clipped from V and 3 bases from J, the junction kept 7 bases outside the gene matches. CDR1 is LGHNA and CDR2 is YSLEER in the germline V gene. CDR3 length: 15 residues.

This clone was seen just once. The chain combines TRBV7-9 with TRBJ2-7; perhaps TRBD1 as D (6 bases). The germline V gene has CDR1 SEHNR and CDR2 FQNEAQ (reference sequence). The CDR3 extends over 15 amino acids. Trimming removed 5 bases from V and 6 bases from J, with 20 bases in between. CDR3 DNA: TGTGCCAGCAGCCACGCGCAGGGGATAAGAGTCGAGCAGTACTTC. Translating gives CASSHAQGIRVEQYF.

The chain is built from TRBV7-6 and TRBJ1-4, with D unresolved. The CDR3 has 17 amino acids. CDR1 is SGHVS, CDR2 FNYEAQ, per germline. V lost 0 bases to trimming and J lost 4 bases, with 15 bases between them. For the CDR3, the DNA is TGTGCCAGCAGCTTAGCTGCAGCCGTTGCGATTAATGAAAAACTGTTTTTT. Translating gives CASSLAAAVAINEKLFF.

This clone was detected once. The chain employs TRBV7-9 and TRBJ2-5; the D gene is possibly TRBD1 (7 bases). The germline CDR1 and CDR2 sequences are SEHNR and FQNEAQ (reference sequence). The V gene lost 1 base and the J gene lost 5 bases, with 14 bases spanning the gap. This CDR3 region has 15 residues. CDR3 in amino acids: CASSLEEGALETQYF. For the CDR3, the DNA is TGTGCCAGCAGCTTAGAGGAGGGGGCGCTTGAGACCCAGTACTTC.

This clone appeared a single time. V is TRBV28 and J is TRBJ2-3; TRBD1 is a possible D gene (6 bases). V was pared by 5 bases and J by 5 bases, with 20 bases between. The germline CDR1 and CDR2 sequences are MDHEN and SYDVKM. The CDR3 is 16 residues long. This chain's CDR3 is CASSPRQVVVQDTQYF. The DNA of the CDR3 is TGTGCCAGCAGTCCGAGACAGGTTGTCGTGCAAGATACGCAGTATTTT.

The J gene is TRBJ2-2, the V gene TRBV5-8; 7 positions agree with TRBD1. CDR3 size: 17 residues. V gave up 0 bases and J gave up 3 bases; unmatched junction bases: 8. From germline, CDR1 is SGHTS and CDR2 YDEGEE. CDR3 amino acids: CASSLAVWDRDTGELFF. Here the CDR3 DNA reads TGTGCCAGCAGCTTGGCGGTGTGGGACAGAGACACCGGGGAGCTGTTTTTT.

The chain uses TRBV4-3 and TRBJ1-6, with D perhaps TRBD1 (6 bases). Germline CDR1 is LGHNA and CDR2 is YSLEER. This CDR3 has 19 residues. V lost 0 bases and J 3 bases, leaving 18 bases between the germline ends. The chain's CDR3 is CASSQDQWHRVGYNSPLHF. The CDR3 DNA is TGCGCCAGCAGCCAAGATCAATGGCACAGGGTAGGCTATAATTCACCCCTCCACTTT.